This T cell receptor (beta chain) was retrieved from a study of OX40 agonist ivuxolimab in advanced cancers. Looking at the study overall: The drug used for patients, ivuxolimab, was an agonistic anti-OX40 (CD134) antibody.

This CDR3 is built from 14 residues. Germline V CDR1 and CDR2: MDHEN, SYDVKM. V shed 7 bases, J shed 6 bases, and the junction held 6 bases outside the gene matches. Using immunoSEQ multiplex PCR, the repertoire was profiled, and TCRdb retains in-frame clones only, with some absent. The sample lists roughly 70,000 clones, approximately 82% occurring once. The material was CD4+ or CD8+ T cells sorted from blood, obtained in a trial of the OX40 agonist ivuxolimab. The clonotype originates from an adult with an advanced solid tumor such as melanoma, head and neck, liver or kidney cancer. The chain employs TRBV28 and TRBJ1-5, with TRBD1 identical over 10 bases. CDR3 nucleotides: TGTGCCAGCAACTCCGGGACAGGGGCTCAGCCCCAGCATTTT. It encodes CASNSGTGAQPQHF.